This T cell receptor beta chain came from a study of technical replicates of blood from a few donors. The assay was immunoSEQ multiplex PCR, and TCRdb's table has in-frame clones only and misses some. The sample shows 65,000 to 95,000 clones, approximately 86% of them seen only once. This CDR3 region has 13 residues. Trimming at V came to 5 bases and at J to 8 bases, leaving 5 bases not matched to a gene. Germline V CDR1 and CDR2: SGHTA, FQGTGA. The TCR comes from a human donor in good health. Some clones in this sample may be carry-over from other donors' samples. The rearrangement links TRBV7-3 to TRBJ1-2; 10 bases are shared with TRBD1. The sample was PBMCs. The CDR3 here is CASSRDRGGGYTF. Written as DNA, the CDR3 is TGTGCCAGCAGCCGGGACAGGGGAGGAGGCTACACCTTC.